What follows describes a single T cell receptor (beta chain). The target antigen is unknown. This sample is part of a study of T cells in localized non-small cell lung cancer. Study-wide results and caveats: Compared with tumor, uninvolved adjacent lung displayed greater T cell clonality, ranking highest overall. The appearance of a median approximately 57 of the top 100 tumor clones was seen in adjacent lung. Longer overall survival accompanied higher blood T cell density.

Germline CDR1 is SGHTA and CDR2 is FQGTGA. The V end was cut by 5 bases, the J end by 9 bases, with 20 bases between. The CDR3 has 15 residues. Only in-frame clones appear in the TCRdb table, and some are missing; sequencing was by immunoSEQ multiplex PCR. The repertoire has under 35,000 clones, 80% to 95% of them found once; the top ten carry around 30%. Source: peripheral blood, taken before any cancer treatment. The V gene is TRBV7-3, the J gene TRBJ2-1; a possible D gene is TRBD1 (6 bases). This TCR came from a female donor older than 55 with stage I lung adenocarcinoma. The CDR3 is CASSPRGTGSSEQFF. As DNA, the CDR3 is TGTGCCAGCAGCCCTCGGGGCACAGGGAGCAGTGAGCAGTTCTTC.